This T cell receptor beta chain came from a study of cytomegalovirus exposure and HLA in healthy donors (dated by TCRdb to about 2017). Background on the whole study: In an earlier analysis of 587 of the donors, 276 Gb of sequence data and 95 million to 130 million unique TCR beta sequences from roughly 180 million T cells were reported. Donor age, sex, ethnicity and CMV serostatus were compiled alongside the repertoire data. The study was designed to test whether signatures of past pathogen exposure could be identified by cataloging public T cell receptors. In an earlier analysis of a few hundred of the donors, high-throughput TCR beta sequencing was used to judge whether each TCR beta V gene segment behaved as functional or pseudogenic. Typing coverage varied by locus: about 620-640 donors for A, B, C, DRB1 and DQB1; approximately 500 for DQA1; about 590 for DPA1; fewer than 480 for DPB1. Four to six DR-DQ haplotypes were handled as single units for association and clustering because linkage in the cohort was strong. The study used immunosequencing to profile the T cell repertoires of approximately 690 subjects and linked those repertoires to cytomegalovirus serostatus. A separate validation cohort of over 95 different subjects was used in addition to the 666-subject first cohort. Class I and class II HLA loci were covered by the typing at four-digit resolution. To predict cytomegalovirus infection status, the study brought together high-throughput TCR immunosequencing, statistical association of individual TCRs with disease status, and machine learning. An early release covering 550 to 650 HLA-typed donors comprised approximately 290 gigabases of sequencing data and around 80 million unique TCR sequences. Across 300 to 500 genotyped donors of the cohort, an average of approximately 240,000 unique TCR beta nucleotide sequences per donor were sequenced, and roughly 20% of those sequences were non-productive. The genetic ancestry cluster associated with self-reported Caucasian donors included 80% to 90% of the roughly 400 genotyped donors. Every repertoire in the discovery cohort had been generated on one and the same sequencing platform. To study patterns of TCR occurrence, a later analysis re-analyzed previously published TCR beta repertoires from just over 650 donors and added high-resolution HLA genotyping. Rather than using new phenotypic data, the later analysis identified candidate immune exposures from TCR beta sequences and from how often those sequences occurred across donors. In a later genetic analysis, genome-wide SNP genotypes for about 65% of the roughly 670 donors were used, and that subset was treated as a discovery cohort. Points the paper makes about the study in general: HLA typing was unavailable for some donors at each locus, so association tests used only the typed subset. The cohort was sequenced for TCR beta chains only, and without alpha or paired-chain data the features that could be detected were limited. The study gave a list of around 170 TCR beta chains associated with cytomegalovirus. Broadly in line with IMGT annotations, most TCR beta V segments showed up in productive rearrangements about 87% or about 30% of the time in an earlier analysis of a few hundred of the donors. V-gene and J-gene trimming of TCR beta chains was associated with a missense DCLRE1C variant in a later genetic analysis, and the association was replicated in an independent cohort. In a later analysis, the rate of TCR association differed among HLA loci, with DRB1 alleles having the most associated TCRs and HLA-C alleles having the fewest. Sequencing depth was assumed to be roughly uniform across donors in the presence/absence analyses, though that assumption may not hold. The earlier analysis of almost 600 of the donors excluded seventeen rarely observed V segments, including chromosome 9 orphons, because counts were too low. When HLA alleles, especially DR and DQ, strongly co-occurred, attributing TCR associations to individual alleles was difficult. The sequencing pipeline was judged likely to have produced a cluster of highly shared sequence variants as a technical artifact. A later genetic analysis reported fewer N-insertions in productive TCRs among donors in an Asian-associated ancestry cluster than the roughly 700-donor mean. Across donors, most TCR sequences were observed very rarely, whereas some public TCRs were present in many individuals. In a later analysis, most CMV-associated TCR beta chains were found to appear HLA-restricted, with HLA associations seemingly driven largely by CMV exposure. In vitro tests confirmed that a few of the cytomegalovirus-associated TCR beta chains recognize cytomegalovirus antigens. In a later analysis, HLA-associated TCR beta chains were found to be more clonally expanded and to have lower generation probabilities than equally common non-associated chains. Correlated functional status among segregating V segments might be attributable to linkage disequilibrium, but an unknown experimental factor could not be ruled out. Immune exposure information for the cohort was limited to CMV serostatus. The authors suggested that the approach could potentially be extended to other disease states and immunological phenotypes. In a later analysis, around 17,000 TCR beta sequences were associated with specific HLA alleles at a false discovery rate of 0.05. A further reported finding was that TCR beta sequences accurately predicted the HLA-A and HLA-B alleles for most subjects in the first cohort. Several of the top co-occurrence clusters appeared to be linked to parvovirus B19, influenza, CMV and Epstein-Barr virus, according to a later analysis. The classifier was reported to diagnose cytomegalovirus status with high specificity and sensitivity in both the original cohort and the validation cohort.

The cohort consisted of some 670 healthy bone marrow donors. At the time of sampling, all cohort members were nominally healthy, though unrecorded immune exposures were likely present. The donor tested CMV seropositive, placing the donor among the approximately 290 seropositive members of the cohort. Each donor provided a peripheral blood sample, and peripheral blood mononuclear cells were used for TCR beta sequencing. The Qiagen DNeasy Blood Extraction Kit was used to extract genomic DNA from the blood cell samples. For this clone: Its antigen is still unknown. Within one base of it there is no much larger clone, and no base qualities were kept.

Library creation used the immunoSEQ multiplex PCR assay. The multiplex PCR relied on a mix of 60 forward primers for TCR Vbeta segments and 13 reverse primers for TCR Jbeta segments. The CDR3 region of rearranged TCR beta genes was amplified from genomic DNA with a multiplex PCR assay. On the Illumina HiSeq System, the amplified TCR beta libraries were sequenced as 87-base-pair reads. As for how the authors treated the data: In a later analysis, some 80 million unique TCR beta chains were counted across the roughly 670 repertoires, and about 10 million of these chains were shared by at least two donors. Raw reads were error-corrected and collapsed into unique sequences by a nearest-neighbor algorithm in which closely related sequences were merged to remove PCR and sequencing errors. V, D and J gene segments were assigned by aligning CDR3 sequences to IMGT reference sequences. Each retained sequence needed at least a six-nucleotide match to both a V gene segment and a J gene segment. Rearrangements were classified as productive when the CDR3 lacked stop codons and remained in frame with V and J, and all other rearrangements were classified as non-productive. CDR3 was defined by IMGT convention, running from the second conserved V-encoded cysteine to the conserved J-encoded phenylalanine. In an earlier analysis of around 570 of the donors, sequences lacking an unambiguous match to a single V gene segment were excluded. In an earlier analysis of 587 of the donors, V segments were called functional above 56.7% productive rearrangements and were called segregating when the between-donor standard deviation exceeded 5%. A statistical classification framework was built to diagnose cytomegalovirus status from the catalog of TCR beta chain sequences. In a later analysis, V and J genes were assigned by comparing TCR nucleotide sequences against IMGT/GENE-DB human TR gene sequences. The TCRdist pipeline was used in a later analysis to assign CDR3 sequences and most-parsimonious VDJ recombination scenarios. A later analysis defined each TCR beta chain by its CDR3 amino acid sequence plus V-gene family, and excluded reads lacking a unique V-gene family. In a later analysis, 500 to 700 highly shared, low-generation-probability nucleotide sequences were removed to address suspected cross-contamination and a sequencing artifact. In a later analysis, a clonal expansion index for each public chain was calculated from normalized within-repertoire ranks of inferred template counts. A later analysis computed generation probabilities with a VDJ recombination model fitted to out-of-frame rearrangements, and checked the results against IGoR. A later analysis scored TCR-TCR, TCR-HLA and TCR-CMV co-occurrence with hypergeometric tests, applying a repertoire-size bias correction to TCR pairs. In a later analysis, false discovery rates were estimated by permuting HLA or CMV assignments 20 times. A later analysis grouped co-occurring TCRs with DBSCAN, adding TCRdist sequence similarity when clustering within HLA-allele-positive subsets. Repertoires with fewer than 30,000 or more than 120,000 public chains were left out of co-occurrence clustering, as were five repertoires with anomalous nucleotide sharing. TCRdb provides this immuneACCESS table in a form limited to in-frame rearrangements. Some clones are lacking; in checked studies, under half of them reflect an unresolved V gene, and why the rest are absent is not known. V and J calls and clone size are given by that table; D and trimming were obtained from the DNA. In this sample the table shows approximately 100,000 clones, roughly 70% of which occur a single time. The ten largest make up roughly 3% of the sample.

The TCR comes from a male donor in good health and CMV-seropositive. The specimen was PBMCs.

Here is the DNA: TGCAGCGTTCAGTGGGGCCCGGAGACCCAGTACTTC. It is translated as CSVQWGPETQYF. Recombination joined TRBV29-1 with TRBJ2-5; perhaps TRBD1 is the D gene, with 5 bases matching. Sequences SQVTM (CDR1) and ANQGSEA (CDR2) are obtained from the germline V gene. The cysteine opens and the phenylalanine closes a CDR3 of 12 amino acids. CDR3 DNA only is kept here, 36 bases in frame from base 1. Trimming costs V 5 bases and J 5 bases, and their ends lie 12 bases apart.